Following are 5 T cell receptor beta chains from one sample sequenced in a study of cytomegalovirus exposure and HLA in healthy donors. A multiplex PCR was run with 60 Vbeta primers and 13 Jbeta primers. The repertoire was sequenced with immunoSEQ multiplex PCR; TCRdb's copy has only in-frame clones and lacks some. The repertoire holds fewer than 200,000 clones, with around 84% as singletons. The sequencing input was PBMCs. These receptors were collected from a girl aged 2 to 10 in good health and CMV-seropositive.

The chain employs TRBV27 and TRBJ1-2, with unresolved D. Trimming took 4 bases from V and 2 from J, leaving 11 bases between them. The V gene's germline CDR1 is MNHEY and CDR2 SMNVEV (reference sequence). The CDR3 sequence is 14 residues long. CDR3 in DNA: TGTGCCAGCAGTTCTTTACAGAAAAACTATGGCTACACCTTC. This gives the protein CASSSLQKNYGYTF.

The chain uses TRBV2 and TRBJ1-1; no reliable D call. V shed 6 bases and J shed 1 base, with 9 bases lying between them. The CDR3 totals 13 residues. Germline V gives CDR1 SNHLY, CDR2 FYNNEI. The CDR3 is CASSPNQNTEAFF. CDR3 nucleotide sequence: TGTGCCAGCAGCCCTAACCAGAACACTGAAGCTTTCTTT.

The chain joins TRBV30 to TRBJ2-1, with D uncertain. V lost 0 bases, J lost 4 bases, and 4 bases lay in between. There are 12 residues in the CDR3. Germline V gives CDR1 GTSNPN, CDR2 SVGIG (reference sequence). The chain's CDR3 is CAWSVAYNEQFF. The CDR3 coding sequence is TGTGCCTGGAGTGTAGCTTACAATGAGCAGTTCTTC.

The rearrangement links TRBV30 to TRBJ2-7, with 7 positions matching TRBD2. The CDR3 runs 15 residues. Germline V gene data show CDR1 as GTSNPN and CDR2 as SVGIG (reference sequence). Unmatched junction bases numbered 17, after V lost 5 bases and J lost 7 bases. The CDR3, as DNA: TGTGCCTGGTCCCCCAGGAGGGAGGGACTTCGAGAGCAGTACTTC. The encoded protein is CAWSPRREGLREQYF.

V usage is TRBV6-5 and J usage is TRBJ1-6, with D possibly matching TRBD1 (5 bases). Trimming left V 0 bases short and J 7 bases short, with 13 bases between. Germline CDR1 is MNHEY and CDR2 is SVGAGI. This CDR3 spans 16 amino acids. The CDR3, as DNA: TGTGCCAGCAGTTACTCGTCCGGGACTGGGAATTCACCCCTCCACTTT. It yields the protein CASSYSSGTGNSPLHF.